One and the same sample provided the 30 T cell receptor beta chains below, sequenced in a study of blood T cell repertoires in COVID-19. Method: immunoSEQ multiplex PCR; TCRdb's copy keeps in-frame clones and lacks some. The sample carries 250,000 to 300,000 clones, 88% recorded once. Sequenced material: peripheral blood. These receptors came from a woman aged 40 to 49 who had recovered from COVID-19.

The V gene is TRBV14, the J gene TRBJ2-5; 16 positions match TRBD2. J was trimmed by 4 bases and V by 1 base; bases with no gene match: 9. The CDR3 is 19 amino acids. Per germline, CDR1 SGHDN and CDR2 FVKESK. The CDR3 nucleotides are TGTGCCAGCAGCCAAGTCCCGGGACTAGCGGGAGGGCCGGGAGAGACCCAGTACTTC. This translates into CASSQVPGLAGGPGETQYF.

This rearrangement joins TRBV11-3 to TRBJ2-5, with D possibly matching TRBD1 (6 bases). Trimming removed 1 base from V and 1 base from J, with 10 bases in between. Germline V gene lookup returns CDR1 SGHNT and CDR2 YENEEA. The CDR3 has 15 amino acids. The CDR3 sequence is CASSLAQTGQETQYF. The DNA for the CDR3 is TGTGCCAGCAGCTTAGCCCAGACAGGCCAAGAGACCCAGTACTTC.

The V gene is TRBV18, the J gene TRBJ2-5; 7 bases are shared with TRBD2. There are 15 residues in the CDR3. The V segment lost 4 bases and the J segment 5 bases; nucleotides outside the gene matches: 10. CDR1 and CDR2 (germline): KGHSH, LQKENI. The CDR3 loop is CASSQEAVGGETQYF. In nucleotides, the CDR3 is TGTGCCAGCTCACAGGAGGCGGTCGGGGGGGAGACCCAGTACTTC. The whole variable domain, remainder taken from reference TRBV18 and TRBJ2-5, is NAGVMQNPRHLVRRRGQEARLRCSPMKGHSHVYWYRQLPEEGLKFMVYLQKENIIDESGMPKERFSAEFPKEGPSILRIQQVVRGDSAAYFCASSQEAVGGETQYFGPGTRLLVL.

The rearrangement links TRBV19 to TRBJ2-7; weak D call: TRBD2 (6 bases). The CDR3 is made up of 16 amino acids. V lost 5 bases to trimming and J lost 2 bases, with 19 bases between them. Germline V gives CDR1 LNHDA, CDR2 SQIVND (reference sequence). The CDR3 nucleotides are TGTGCCAGTAGTCCCCCCGGGACTGGAAACGCCTACGAGCAGTACTTC. This gives the protein CASSPPGTGNAYEQYF.

In its sample, this clone was seen a few times. V usage is TRBV29-1 and J usage is TRBJ1-6, with D maybe TRBD1 (6 bases). This CDR3 comprises 12 residues. Germline CDR1 SQVTM, CDR2 ANQGSEA. V shed 4 bases and J shed 7 bases, with 8 bases lying between them. The CDR3 protein is CSVGGGNSPLHF. In DNA, the CDR3 is TGCAGCGTTGGGGGGGGCAATTCACCCCTCCACTTT.

The chain combines TRBV5-1 with TRBJ2-5, with 7 bases lining up with TRBD2. The V gene's germline CDR1 is SGHRS and CDR2 YFSETQ. V dropped 3 bases and J dropped 2; count of bases not matched to a gene: 4. This CDR3 region has 14 residues. The CDR3 region is CASSSRGGQETQYF. DNA of the CDR3: TGCGCCAGCAGCTCGCGGGGAGGGCAAGAGACCCAGTACTTC.

The chain couples TRBV6-5 to TRBJ1-5; D possibly corresponds to TRBD1 (6 bases). The CDR3 contains 15 residues. CDR1 is MNHEY, CDR2 SVGAGI, per germline. Between the trimmed V and J ends, which lost 6 bases and 0 bases, there was a span of 12 bases. The CDR3 protein is CASRTTGISNQPQHF. CDR3 coding DNA: TGTGCCAGCAGGACAACAGGGATTAGCAATCAGCCCCAGCATTTT.

The genes are TRBV6-6 and TRBJ2-7, with 7 bases aligning to TRBD1. The ends lost 4 bases at V and 0 bases at J; junction bases unmatched: 3. CDR1 and CDR2 (germline): MNHNY, SVGAGI (reference sequence). CDR3 size: 14 residues. The DNA of the CDR3 is TGTGCCAGCAGTTCCCGGGACAGCTCCTACGAGCAGTACGTC. Translation: CASSSRDSSYEQYV.

This clone showed up just once. The genes are TRBV10-2 and TRBJ2-1; TRBD2 might be the D (6 bases). CDR1 and CDR2 from the germline V gene are WSHSY and SAAADI. The CDR3 extends over 15 amino acids. With 5 bases removed from V and 7 bases from J, the gap between germline ends came to 18 bases. The DNA for the CDR3 is TGCGCCAGCAGTCGGGGGACTGGGCTATGGAATGAGCAGTTCTTC. Protein product: CASSRGTGLWNEQFF.

The rearrangement uses TRBV7-9 and TRBJ2-1; no reliable D call. V lost 3 bases, J lost 8 bases, and 14 bases lay in between. The CDR3 has 14 amino acids. Germline assignment: CDR1 SEHNR and CDR2 FQNEAQ (reference sequence). The CDR3 sequence is CASSFLADRDEQFF. DNA for the CDR3: TGTGCCAGCAGCTTCCTTGCGGATCGGGATGAGCAGTTCTTC. The variable domain in full, with the rest retrieved from reference TRBV7-9 and TRBJ2-1, is DTGVSQNPRHKITKRGQNVTFRCDPISEHNRLYWYRQTLGQGPEFLTYFQNEAQLEKSRLLSDRFSAERPKGSFSTLEIQRTEQGDSAMYLCASSFLADRDEQFFGPGTRLTVL.

The chain employs TRBV7-3 and TRBJ2-1, with 7 bases fitting TRBD2. There are 14 residues in the CDR3. The germline CDR1 and CDR2 sequences are SGHTA and FQGTGA. J lost 5 bases, V lost 5 bases, and 6 bases had no gene match. The CDR3 loop is CASSIGLGNNEQFF. CDR3 coding DNA: TGTGCCAGCAGCATAGGACTAGGAAACAATGAGCAGTTCTTC.

The chain carries TRBV9 and TRBJ2-3, with D tentatively TRBD2 (5 bases). V lost 7 bases and J lost 4, with 16 bases in between. The germline gives CDR1 SGDLS, CDR2 YYNGEE. The length of the CDR3 is 14 residues. CDR3 sequence: CASGSPYPADTQYF. The CDR3 DNA sequence: TGTGCCAGCGGGAGTCCCTACCCCGCAGATACGCAGTATTTT.

This chain connects TRBV11-2 to TRBJ1-5; 10 nucleotides align to TRBD1. The CDR3 length is 13 residues. The junction had 2 bases not matched to a gene; V was cut back by 5 bases and J by 7 bases. Germline V gives CDR1 SGHAT, CDR2 FQNNGV. CDR3: CASSRDRGQPQHF. Written as DNA, the CDR3 is TGTGCCAGCAGCCGGGACAGGGGCCAGCCCCAGCATTTT. Full variable domain (remainder filled in from reference TRBV11-2 and TRBJ1-5): EAGVAQSPRYKIIEKRQSVAFWCNPISGHATLYWYQQILGQGPKLLIQFQNNGVVDDSQLPKDRFSAERLKGVDSTLKIQPAKLEDSAVYLCASSRDRGQPQHFGDGTRLSIL.

This clone was recorded once. The chain uses TRBV11-2 and TRBJ1-2; D may be TRBD1 (6 bases). The CDR3 length is 17 residues. CDR1 SGHAT and CDR2 FQNNGV come from the germline V gene. V lost 3 bases and J lost 3, with 20 bases in between. Written as DNA, the CDR3 is TGTGCCAGCAGCTTCCCCCGGGGGGCTCTTCCCCACTATGGCTACACCTTC. Translating gives CASSFPRGALPHYGYTF.

This chain connects TRBV13 to TRBJ2-1, with TRBD1 as a possible D gene (8 bases). The CDR3 is 14 amino acids. Per the germline V gene, CDR1 is PRHDT and CDR2 is FYEKMQ (reference sequence). Trimming left V 5 bases short and J 4 bases short, with 12 bases between. This CDR3 is CASSTGGGYNEQFF. Here the CDR3 DNA reads TGTGCCAGCAGCACAGGGGGGGGGTACAATGAGCAGTTCTTC.

The V gene is TRBV5-3, the J gene TRBJ2-5; 13 nucleotides match TRBD2. TRBV5-3 counts as an open reading frame of uncertain function. The CDR3 has 16 amino acids. V lost 2 bases to trimming and J lost 5 bases; unmatched junction nucleotides: 6. CDR3 sequence (DNA): TGTGCCAGAAGCTTCACTAGCGGGAGGGCCGGTGAGACCCAGTACTTC. Its translation is CARSFTSGRAGETQYF.

This chain joins TRBV6-2 or TRBV6-3 and TRBJ2-3, with TRBD2 identical over 11 bases. The germline CDR1 and CDR2 sequences are MNHEY and SVGEGT. The CDR3 length is 16 residues. Germline trimming cut 1 base from V and 3 bases from J; bases unmatched to any gene: 3. CDR3 amino acids: CASSYFPSGRTDTQYF. CDR3 coding DNA: TGTGCCAGCAGTTACTTCCCTAGCGGGAGGACAGATACGCAGTATTTT.

V is TRBV19 and J is TRBJ2-1; 12 bases match TRBD1. The CDR3 sequence is 14 residues long. Germline values: CDR1 LNHDA, CDR2 SQIVND (reference sequence). V gave up 6 bases and J gave up 16 bases; unmatched junction bases: 13. CDR3 sequence (DNA): TGTGCCAGTAGCGCCGGGACAGGGGGCGGCCTCCCTTTCTTC. It yields the protein CASSAGTGGGLPFF.

CDR3 coding DNA: TGTGCCAGCAGACGCGGGCCTAACTATGGCTACACCTTC. This sequence encodes CASRRGPNYGYTF. The gene calls are TRBV27 and TRBJ1-2; D is undetermined. Looked up from germline, CDR1 is MNHEY and CDR2 is SMNVEV (reference sequence). CDR3 length equals 13 residues. Trimming removed 6 bases from V and 0 bases from J, with 8 bases in between.

The chain carries TRBV6-5 and TRBJ1-2; TRBD1 agrees at 10 bases. Germline V gene data show CDR1 as MNHEY and CDR2 as SVGAGI. The CDR3 is 15 residues long. V lost 2 bases and J lost 4; bases outside the gene matches: 4. The chain's CDR3 is CASSYPRTGGYGYTF. CDR3 coding DNA: TGTGCCAGCAGTTACCCTCGGACAGGGGGCTATGGCTACACCTTC.

The chain couples TRBV10-3 to TRBJ1-5; the D gene is possibly TRBD1 (6 bases). From germline, CDR1 is ENHRY and CDR2 SYGVKD. Trimming took 8 bases from V and 3 from J, leaving 17 bases between them. The CDR3 consists of 15 residues. In nucleotides, the CDR3 is TGTGCCATCCGGGGGGCCGACGGACCCAATCAGCCCCAGCATTTT. Its translation is CAIRGADGPNQPQHF.

This chain joins TRBV3-1 (or the pseudogene TRBV3-2) and TRBJ1-1; the D gene is possibly TRBD1 (5 bases). This CDR3 region has 11 residues. Per the germline V gene, CDR1 is LGHDT and CDR2 is YNNKEL (reference sequence). Deletions cut 1 base from V and 11 bases from J, with 8 bases between. The CDR3 spells CASSQAGGAFF. The CDR3, as DNA: TGTGCCAGCAGCCAAGCGGGGGGTGCTTTCTTT.

The gene calls are TRBV18 and TRBJ2-1, with TRBD2 matching over 11 bases. This CDR3 comprises 16 residues. Looked up from germline, CDR1 is KGHSH and CDR2 is LQKENI. J lost 6 bases, V lost 6 bases, and 10 bases had no gene match. The CDR3 DNA sequence: TGTGCCAGCTCTTGGCCAGGGACTAGCGGCCCCAATGAGCAGTTCTTC. Its translation: CASSWPGTSGPNEQFF.

A single count supports this clone. The V call is TRBV7-4, the J call TRBJ2-4; 7 bases align to TRBD1. The CDR3 spans 14 residues. V shed 4 bases and J 4 bases; nucleotides not matched to a gene: 4. In germline, CDR1 is SGHVT, CDR2 SQSDAQ. CDR3 loop: CASSWGQRKNIQYF. CDR3 in DNA: TGTGCCAGCAGCTGGGGACAGAGAAAAAACATTCAGTACTTC.

The chain is built from TRBV11-2 and TRBJ2-2; D gene unclear. In germline, CDR1 is SGHAT, CDR2 FQNNGV. This CDR3 contains 13 residues. V was pared by 2 bases and J by 3 bases, with 4 bases between. The CDR3 DNA sequence: TGTGCCAGCAGCTTACCTTACACCGGGGAGCTGTTTTTT. Encoded protein: CASSLPYTGELFF.

The V and J genes are TRBV19 and TRBJ1-5; 7 nucleotides line up with TRBD1. The CDR3 loop spans 18 amino acids. Germline V gene sequence: CDR1 LNHDA, CDR2 SQIVND (reference sequence). Trimming removed 1 base from V and 2 bases from J; junction bases left unmatched: 11. The CDR3 DNA sequence: TGTGCCAGTAGTATAGGCTGGGGGACAGCCTCGGGCAATCAGCCCCAGCATTTT. Residues: CASSIGWGTASGNQPQHF.

CDR3 coding DNA: TGTGCCAGCACCAACGGTGACACAACTAATGAAAAACTGTTTTTT. Protein sequence: CASTNGDTTNEKLFF. The J gene is TRBJ1-4, the V gene TRBV6-6; D uncertain. V lost 7 bases, J lost 0 bases, and 12 bases lay in between. The CDR3 runs to 15 residues. Germline CDR1 reads MNHNY; CDR2 reads SVGAGI (reference sequence).

The chain joins TRBV25-1 to TRBJ2-1; perhaps TRBD2 as D (7 bases). The CDR3 is 16 residues long. Trimming cost V 6 bases and J 6 bases, with 21 bases left between them. The germline gives CDR1 MGHDK, CDR2 SYGVNS. The CDR3: CASRPPFGGGGNEQFF. The CDR3 DNA reads as TGTGCCAGCAGGCCCCCCTTTGGGGGAGGGGGCAATGAGCAGTTCTTC.

The chain couples TRBV15 to TRBJ2-7, with 9 bases matching TRBD2. CDR3 size: 16 residues. V was pared by 0 bases and J by 2 bases, with 5 bases of the junction left unmatched. Germline loops: CDR1 LNHNV, CDR2 YYDKDF (reference sequence). Here the CDR3 DNA reads TGTGCCACCAGCAGAGATGGGGCTAGCGGGACCTACGAGCAGTACTTC. This gives the protein CATSRDGASGTYEQYF.

The chain couples TRBV3-1 (or the pseudogene TRBV3-2) to TRBJ2-7, with 10 bases matching TRBD2. The CDR3 loop spans 14 amino acids. The junction had 9 bases not matched to a gene; V was cut back by 7 bases and J by 6 bases. Germline V gene data show CDR1 as LGHDT and CDR2 as YNNKEL (reference sequence). The CDR3 nucleotides read TGTGCCAGCACGCCTAGCGGGAGTGGAGGCGAGCAGTACTTC. Protein sequence: CASTPSGSGGEQYF.